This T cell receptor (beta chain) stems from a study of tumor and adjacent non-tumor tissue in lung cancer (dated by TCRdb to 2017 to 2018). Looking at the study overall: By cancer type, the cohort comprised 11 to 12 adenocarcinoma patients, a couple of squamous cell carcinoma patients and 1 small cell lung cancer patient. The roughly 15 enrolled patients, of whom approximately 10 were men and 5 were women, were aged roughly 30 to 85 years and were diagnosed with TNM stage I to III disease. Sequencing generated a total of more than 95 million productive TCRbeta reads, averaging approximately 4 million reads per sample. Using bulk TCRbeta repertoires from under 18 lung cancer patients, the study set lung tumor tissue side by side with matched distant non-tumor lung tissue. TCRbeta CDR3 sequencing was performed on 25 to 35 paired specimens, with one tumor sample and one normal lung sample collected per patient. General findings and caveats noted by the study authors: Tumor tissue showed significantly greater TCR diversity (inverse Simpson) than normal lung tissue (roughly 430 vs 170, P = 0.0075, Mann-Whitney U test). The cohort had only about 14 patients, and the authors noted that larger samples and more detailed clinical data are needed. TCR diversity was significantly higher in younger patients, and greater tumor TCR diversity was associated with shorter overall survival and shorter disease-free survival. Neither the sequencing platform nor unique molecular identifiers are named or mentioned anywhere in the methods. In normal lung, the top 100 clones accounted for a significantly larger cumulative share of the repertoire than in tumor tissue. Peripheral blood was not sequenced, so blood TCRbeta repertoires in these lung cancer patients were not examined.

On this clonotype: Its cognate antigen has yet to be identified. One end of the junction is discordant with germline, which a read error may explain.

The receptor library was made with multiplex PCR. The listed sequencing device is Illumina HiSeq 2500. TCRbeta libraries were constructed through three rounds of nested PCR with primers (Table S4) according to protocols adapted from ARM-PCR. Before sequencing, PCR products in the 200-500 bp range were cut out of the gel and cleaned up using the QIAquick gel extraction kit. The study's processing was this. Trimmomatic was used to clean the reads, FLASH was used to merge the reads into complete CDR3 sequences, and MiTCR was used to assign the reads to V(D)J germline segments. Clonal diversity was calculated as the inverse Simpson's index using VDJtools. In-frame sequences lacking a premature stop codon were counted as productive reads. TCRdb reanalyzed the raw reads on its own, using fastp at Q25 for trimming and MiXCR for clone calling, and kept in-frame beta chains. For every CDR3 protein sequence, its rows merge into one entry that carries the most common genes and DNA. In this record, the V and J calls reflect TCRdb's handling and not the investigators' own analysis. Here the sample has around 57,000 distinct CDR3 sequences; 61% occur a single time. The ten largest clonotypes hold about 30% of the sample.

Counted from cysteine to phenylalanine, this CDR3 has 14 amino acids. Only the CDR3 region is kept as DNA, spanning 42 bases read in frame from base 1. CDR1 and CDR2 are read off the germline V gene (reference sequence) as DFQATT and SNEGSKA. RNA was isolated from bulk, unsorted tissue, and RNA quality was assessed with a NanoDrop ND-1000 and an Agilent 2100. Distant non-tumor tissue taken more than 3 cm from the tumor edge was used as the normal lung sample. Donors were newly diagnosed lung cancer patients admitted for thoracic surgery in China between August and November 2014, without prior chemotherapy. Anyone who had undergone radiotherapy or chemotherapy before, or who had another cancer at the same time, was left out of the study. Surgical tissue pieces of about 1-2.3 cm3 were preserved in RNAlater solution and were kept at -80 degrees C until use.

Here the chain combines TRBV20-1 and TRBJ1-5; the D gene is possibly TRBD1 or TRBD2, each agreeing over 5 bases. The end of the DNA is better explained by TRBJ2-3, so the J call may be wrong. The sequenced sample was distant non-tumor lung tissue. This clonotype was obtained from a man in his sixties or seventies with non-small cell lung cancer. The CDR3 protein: CGARVGWGNQLQYF. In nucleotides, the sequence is TGCGGTGCTAGAGTAGGGTGGGGGAATCAGCTCCAGTATTTT.